This T cell receptor beta chain is from a study of a mutant IDH1 vaccine in newly diagnosed glioma. Per the germline V gene, CDR1 is MDHEN and CDR2 is SYDVKM. V was clipped by 5 bases and J by 8 bases; unmatched bases: 6. The CDR3 spans 13 residues. The data were produced by immunoSEQ multiplex PCR, yet TCRdb's version contains in-frame clones alone and is incomplete. The sample holds under 95,000 clones, 91% seen once. Regarding time point: week 5, during vaccination. Vaccine doses each comprised 300 ug of mutant IDH1 20-mer peptide, with topical imiquimod. Notes on this clone: The target antigen is unknown.

The chain is built from TRBV28 and TRBJ1-2; 9 nucleotides line up with TRBD1. Material: PBMCs, obtained from a glioma patient whose treatment included an IDH1 peptide vaccine. This receptor was obtained from a woman between 45 and 65 years old with glioma. This CDR3 reads CASSPGTGRGYTF. Here the CDR3 DNA reads TGTGCCAGCAGTCCCGGGACAGGGCGCGGCTACACCTTC.